This T cell receptor (beta chain) came from a study of T cell repertoires in cytomegalovirus infection. Study details: Epitope selection comprised recently identified HLA-C-restricted CMV epitopes and well-studied HLA-B-restricted CMV epitopes. It was the public TCR beta signatures that indicated both CMV infection and matching HLA type.

TCRdb processed the reads anew with MiXCR; each CDR3 protein has one entry. The data hold hundreds of thousands of distinct CDR3 sequences, with more than 25% observed a single time. Study-wide results and caveats: HLA-C-restricted CMV clonotypes gave the most frequent clonotype in two of eight donors. Using cumulative public TCR beta family frequency, the authors identified those who carried CMV together with the relevant HLA.

With regard to this clonotype: Its antigen remains unidentified.

The CDR3 covers 16 residues. V was clipped by 4 bases and J by 5 bases; unmatched bases: 8. The germline V gene encodes CDR1 MNHEY and CDR2 SMNVEV (reference sequence). The chain recombines TRBV27 with TRBJ2-1; TRBD1 matches 10 bases. The clonotype was recovered from a human donor in good health (CMV status not recorded). Some clones in this sample may be carry-over from other donors' samples. This specimen was cultured CD8+ T cells from PBMCs, taken from culture after CMV antigen stimulation. CDR3 residues: CASSSYDRGRNNEQFF. The CDR3 DNA sequence: TGTGCCAGCAGTTCCTACGACAGGGGGCGAAACAATGAGCAGTTCTTC.